The 4 T cell receptor beta chains below come from one sample, sequenced in a study of Graves' ophthalmopathy and Graves' hyperthyroidism (dated 2018 in TCRdb). Data came from an Illumina HiSeq 2000. For repertoire sequencing, the TCR beta CDR3 regions were amplified from RNA transcripts. HTBI primers and the Qiagen OneStep RT-PCR kit were used in a first-round RT-PCR, which was followed by a second-round multiplex PCR, size selection and purification. Through fastp at Q25 and MiXCR, TCRdb rebuilt clones from the public reads, retaining in-frame beta chains. Merged by CDR3 protein, the rows form single entries marked with the most common genes and DNA. The sample has some 370,000 distinct CDR3 sequences on record, 17% of them singletons. Of the sample, approximately 2.4% is held by the ten largest clones. Sequencing used peripheral blood. These receptors all stem from an adult woman with stable Graves' hyperthyroidism.

This clonotype was seen more than once but under ten times. This sequence joins TRBV28 and TRBJ2-5; D may be TRBD1 or TRBD2 (5 bases each). Germline V gives CDR1 MDHEN, CDR2 SYDVKM. Trimming removed 8 bases from V and 2 bases from J, with 15 bases in between. CDR3 size: 14 residues. CDR3 sequence reads: CASLATGPQETQYF. The CDR3 DNA reads as TGTGCCAGCTTAGCGACGGGGCCTCAAGAGACCCAGTACTTC. Looking up the rest from reference TRBV28 and TRBJ2-5 gives the full variable domain: DVKVTQSSRYLVKRTGEKVFLECVQDMDHENMFWYRQDPGLGLRLIYFSYDVKMKEKGDIPEGYSVSREKKERFSLILESASTNQTSMYLCASLATGPQETQYFGPGTRLLVL.

This clonotype was seen many times. The junction shows a germline mismatch at one end, possibly a read error. The rearrangement links TRBV28 to TRBJ2-4; D gene uncertain. Germline V lookup: CDR1 MDHEN, CDR2 SYDVKM. This CDR3 is built from 15 residues. The chain's CDR3 is CATALLQDTKNIKYF. Written as DNA, the CDR3 is TGTGCCACCGCTCTACTCCAGGATACCAAAAACATTAAGTACTTC.

The rearrangement links TRBV11-2 to TRBJ2-2; maybe TRBD2 (5 bases). Germline values: CDR1 SGHAT, CDR2 FQNNGV. V shed 0 bases and J shed 5 bases, with 13 bases lying between them. The CDR3 runs 16 residues. The CDR3 bases are TGTGCCAGCAGCTTAGAGGGCTTCGGGATTACCGGGGAGCTGTTTTTT. This gives the protein CASSLEGFGITGELFF.

This clonotype was seen at least ten times. The rearrangement joins TRBV29-1 to TRBJ2-7; TRBD1 agrees at 11 bases. The CDR3 consists of 15 residues. The ends lost 3 bases at V and 3 bases at J; junction bases unmatched: 7. The germline V gene encodes CDR1 SQVTM and CDR2 ANQGSEA. CDR3 amino acids: CSVDFRGQGVYEQYF. For the CDR3, the DNA is TGCAGCGTTGATTTTAGGGGACAGGGGGTCTACGAGCAGTACTTC.